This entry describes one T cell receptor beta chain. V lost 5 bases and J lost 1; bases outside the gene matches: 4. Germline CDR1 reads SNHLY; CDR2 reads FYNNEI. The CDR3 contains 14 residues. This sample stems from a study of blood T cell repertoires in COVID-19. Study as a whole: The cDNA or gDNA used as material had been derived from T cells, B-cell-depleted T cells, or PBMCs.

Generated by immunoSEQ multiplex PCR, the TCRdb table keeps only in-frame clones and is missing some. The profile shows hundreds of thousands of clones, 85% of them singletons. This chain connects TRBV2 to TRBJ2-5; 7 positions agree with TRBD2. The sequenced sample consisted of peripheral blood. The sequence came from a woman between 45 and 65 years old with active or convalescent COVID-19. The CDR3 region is CASSLLARQETQYF. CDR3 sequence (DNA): TGTGCCAGCAGTTTACTAGCGCGCCAAGAGACCCAGTACTTC.